The clone carrying this T cell receptor (beta chain) is a singleton in its sample. Trimming took 2 bases from V and 6 from J, leaving 23 bases between them. Germline lookup yields CDR1 SGHTA and CDR2 FQGNSA. There are 18 residues in the CDR3. Sequenced by immunoSEQ multiplex PCR; TCRdb stores in-frame clones only, minus some. The table records fewer than 200,000 clones, 65% to 90% of them present only once. These data are taken from a study of blood T cell repertoires in COVID-19. Study details: COVID-19 samples collected from the United States, Italy and Spain covered acute and convalescent phases.

The chain links TRBV7-2 to TRBJ2-1; a weak D match, TRBD2 (5 bases). This TCR came from a woman aged 60-70 years with acute COVID-19. Sequencing was performed on PBMCs or T cells enriched from blood (not recorded which). The CDR3 loop is CASSLNPGWPTEGNEQFF. The CDR3 region has the DNA TGTGCCAGCAGCTTAAACCCTGGCTGGCCCACAGAGGGCAATGAGCAGTTCTTC.